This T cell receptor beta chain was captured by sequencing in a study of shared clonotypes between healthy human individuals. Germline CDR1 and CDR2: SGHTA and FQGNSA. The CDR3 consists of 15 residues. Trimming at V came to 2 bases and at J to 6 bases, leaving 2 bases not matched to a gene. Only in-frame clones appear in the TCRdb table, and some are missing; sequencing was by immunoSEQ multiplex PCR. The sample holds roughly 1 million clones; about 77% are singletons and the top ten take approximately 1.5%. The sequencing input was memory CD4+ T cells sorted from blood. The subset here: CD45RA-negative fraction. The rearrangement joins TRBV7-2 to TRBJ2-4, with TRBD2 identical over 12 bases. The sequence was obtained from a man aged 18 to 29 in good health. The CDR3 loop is CASSLTGLAGNIQYF. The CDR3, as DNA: TGTGCCAGCAGCTTAACGGGACTAGCGGGAAACATTCAGTACTTC. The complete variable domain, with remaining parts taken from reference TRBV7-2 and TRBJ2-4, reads GAGVSQSPSNKVTEKGKDVELRCDPISGHTALYWYRQSLGQGLEFLIYFQGNSAPDKSGLPSDRFSAERTGGSVSTLTIQRTQQEDSAVYLCASSLTGLAGNIQYFGAGTRLSVL.